This TCR beta chain was identified during a study of T cell responses to AZD1222 COVID-19 vaccine. The data were produced by immunoSEQ multiplex PCR, yet TCRdb's version contains in-frame clones alone and is incomplete. The table records some 130,000 clones, 80% to 90% of them present only once. Germline CDR1 is SGHNT and CDR2 is YYREEE (reference sequence). Trimming cost V 4 bases and J 2 bases; bases outside gene matches: 9. This CDR3 spans 15 amino acids. The clonotype originates from an adult in good health. The V call is TRBV5-4, the J call TRBJ2-7; 7 positions agree with TRBD2. The input for sequencing was peripheral blood, taken on day 0 of AZD1222 vaccination. CDR3 sequence: CASSRRAGEAYEQYF. CDR3 nucleotide sequence: TGTGCCAGCAGCCGGAGGGCGGGAGAGGCCTACGAGCAGTACTTC.